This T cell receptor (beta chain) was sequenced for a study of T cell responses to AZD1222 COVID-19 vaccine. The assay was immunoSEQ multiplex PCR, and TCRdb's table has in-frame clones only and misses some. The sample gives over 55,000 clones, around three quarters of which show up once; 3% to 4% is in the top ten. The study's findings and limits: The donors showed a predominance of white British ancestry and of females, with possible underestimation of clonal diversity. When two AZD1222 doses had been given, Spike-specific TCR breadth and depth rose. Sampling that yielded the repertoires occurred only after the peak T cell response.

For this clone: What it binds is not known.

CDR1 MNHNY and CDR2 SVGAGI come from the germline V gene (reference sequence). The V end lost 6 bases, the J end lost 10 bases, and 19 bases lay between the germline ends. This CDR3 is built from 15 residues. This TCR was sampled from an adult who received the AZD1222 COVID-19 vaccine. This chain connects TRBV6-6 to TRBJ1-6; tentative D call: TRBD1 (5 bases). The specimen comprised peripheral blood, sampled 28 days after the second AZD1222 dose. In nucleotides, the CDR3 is TGTGCCAGCAGAAAAGGGGCGCAGAGAGAGTCACCCCTCCACTTT. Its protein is CASRKGAQRESPLHF.